The present TCR beta chain was sequenced within a study of breast tumors, draining lymph nodes, adjacent tissues. Whole-study findings and limits: Data fit most tumor T cells coming from lymph node, expanding in tumor. Tumors had less TCR diversity than lymph nodes, more than nontumor tissue.

Breast cancer patients provided tissue from their axillary draining lymph nodes. From the multiplex PCR reads, TCRdb called clonotypes with MiXCR, one entry per CDR3 protein. The repertoire holds under 110,000 distinct CDR3 sequences, approximately 28% seen once, with around 6% in the top ten. The trim removed 4 bases at V and 6 bases at J, leaving 3 bases unmatched. The CDR3 is 14 amino acids. In germline, CDR1 is LGHDT, CDR2 YNNKEL (reference sequence). In this sample, this clonotype turned up many times. Its matching antigen is unknown. The chain employs TRBV3-1 and TRBJ1-6; TRBD1 aligns across 7 bases. This TCR was sampled from a female donor with breast cancer. Some clones in this sample may be carry-over from other donors' samples. Sequenced: axillary lymph node tissue. The CDR3 nucleotides are TGTGCCAGCAGCCGGGGACAGTTTAATTCACCCCTCCACTTT. It is translated as CASSRGQFNSPLHF.